The 27 T cell receptor beta chains below all came from one sample that was sequenced in a study of regulatory T cells in long-lasting Graves disease. TCR beta libraries were built with iRepertoire HTBI primers and Arm-PCR of CDR3 regions. TCRdb re-derived calls from the multiplex PCR reads in MiXCR, one entry per CDR3 protein. In the table there are about 520,000 distinct CDR3 sequences, around 11% of which are singletons. This sample's time point: newly diagnosed GD, antithyroid drugs for less than 3 months. PBMC-extracted RNA yielded the TCR library. These data are also associated with another study on T cells in Graves' hyperthyroidism and ophthalmopathy.

Sequenced material: peripheral blood mononuclear cells (PBMCs), taken at new diagnosis, from a patient treated with antithyroid drugs. The source of these receptors is a woman under 40 with Graves disease.

This clonotype came up many times. The chain combines TRBV5-1 with TRBJ2-1; 7 bases match TRBD1. CDR1 is SGHRS, CDR2 YFSETQ, per germline. This CDR3 has 14 amino acids. Losses at the gene ends were 1 base for V and 6 bases for J; bases not matched to a gene: 4. The DNA for the CDR3 is TGCGCCAGCAGCTTGCACAGGGGTATCAATGAGCAGTTCTTC. Protein: CASSLHRGINEQFF.

The sample holds many counts of this clonotype. The CDR3 coding sequence is TGCGCCAGCAGCCACCACAGGGGGCTCGTACAAGCGAACTATGGCTACACCTTC. Its translation: CASSHHRGLVQANYGYTF. V is TRBV4-1 and J is TRBJ1-2; 9 bases line up with TRBD1. There are 18 residues in the CDR3. The junction had 13 bases not matched to a gene; V was cut back by 3 bases and J by 2 bases. Per the germline V gene, CDR1 is MGHRA and CDR2 is YSYEKL.

The V and J genes are TRBV6-2 or TRBV6-3 and TRBJ2-2, with TRBD2 matching 9 bases. Germline V gives CDR1 MNHEY, CDR2 SVGEGT. The CDR3 covers 16 residues. Germline trimming cut 5 bases from V and 6 bases from J; bases unmatched to any gene: 10. CDR3 region: CASSARREGRSGELFF. The CDR3 bases are TGTGCCAGCAGTGCCAGGCGGGAGGGCCGGTCCGGGGAGCTGTTTTTT.

This clonotype appeared many times. The rearrangement links TRBV19 to TRBJ1-4, with D possibly TRBD1 on 6 matching bases. V was cut by 6 bases and J by 8 bases, with 16 bases left in between. CDR3 length: 14 residues. The V gene's germline CDR1 is LNHDA and CDR2 SQIVND (reference sequence). CDR3 coding DNA: TGTGCCAGTAGCGTGACAGGTTATTACGAAAAACTGTTTTTT. This gives the protein CASSVTGYYEKLFF.

The rearrangement uses TRBV4-3 and TRBJ1-4; D gene unclear. Trimming pared 4 bases from V and 7 bases from J, leaving 16 bases between. The CDR3 has 15 amino acids. Germline V lookup: CDR1 LGHNA, CDR2 YSLEER. The CDR3: CASSRDLRVFEKLFF. CDR3 nucleotides: TGCGCCAGCAGCCGAGATCTCCGGGTATTTGAAAAACTGTTTTTT.

This clonotype was picked up a small number of times. The chain links TRBV6-5 to TRBJ2-1; no firm D call. Germline CDR1 MNHEY, CDR2 SVGAGI. This CDR3 is built from 15 residues. V lost 2 bases, J lost 0 bases, and 8 bases lay in between. The CDR3 nucleotides are TGTGCCAGCAGTTACGCTTGGAGCTCCTACAATGAGCAGTTCTTC. Protein sequence: CASSYAWSSYNEQFF.

Note on this clonotype: A much larger clone lies a single base off, so this may be a read error. The CDR3 protein is CAISSTGQGVYYGYTF. CDR3 DNA: TGTGCCATCAGCTCCACGGGGCAGGGGGTTTACTATGGCTACACCTTC. This chain joins TRBV7-2 and TRBJ1-2; 7 bases are shared with TRBD1. The CDR3 is 16 residues long. Germline V gene lookup returns CDR1 SGHTA and CDR2 FQGNSA.

This clonotype came up many times. CDR3 nucleotides: TGCAGTGCCCGGACAGCCGGCTCCTATAATTCACCCCTCCACTTT. The encoded protein is CSARTAGSYNSPLHF. V is TRBV20-1 and J is TRBJ1-6; D is perhaps TRBD1 (6 bases). V lost 6 bases, J lost 0 bases, and 12 bases lay in between. Germline values: CDR1 DFQATT, CDR2 SNEGSKA (reference sequence). The length of the CDR3 is 15 residues.

This clonotype was observed at least ten times. The chain uses TRBV7-2 and TRBJ2-1; 11 positions match TRBD2. This CDR3 region has 16 residues. The germline CDR1 and CDR2 sequences are SGHTA and FQGNSA. V was pared by 5 bases and J by 4 bases, with 7 bases of the junction left unmatched. CDR3 in amino acids: CASSPGTSGTYNEQFF. CDR3 DNA: TGTGCCAGCAGCCCCGGGACTAGCGGAACTTACAATGAGCAGTTCTTC.

Notes on this clonotype: The germline gene is not matched at one end of the junction; a read error may be the cause. The gene calls are TRBV7-3 and TRBJ2-1, with 7 nucleotides matching TRBD2. Germline V gives CDR1 SGHTA, CDR2 FQGTGA. This CDR3 comprises 15 residues. This CDR3 reads CASSLVLAAYDEQFF. In nucleotides, the CDR3 is TGTGCCAGCAGCTTAGTGCTAGCGGCCTACGATGAGCAGTTCTTC.

The gene calls are TRBV12-3 or TRBV12-4 and TRBJ1-1, with D unclear. The length of the CDR3 is 14 residues. The V gene lost 6 bases and the J gene lost 5 bases, with 16 bases spanning the gap. The CDR3 DNA reads TGTGCCAGCAGCCCGAACCCGCCTTGGACTGAAGCTTTCTTT. This codes for CASSPNPPWTEAFF.

This clonotype was observed at least ten times. The rearrangement links TRBV30 to TRBJ1-2; D is unclear. Trimming pared 2 bases from V and 5 bases from J, leaving 24 bases between. Germline CDR1 and CDR2: GTSNPN and SVGIG (reference sequence). The CDR3 is 17 amino acids. The CDR3 loop reads CAWSFGGGRPGPYGYTF. For the CDR3, the DNA is TGTGCCTGGAGTTTCGGTGGTGGGCGGCCTGGGCCATATGGCTACACCTTC.

Only one count was recorded for this clonotype. One end of the junction varies from germline; a read error may be responsible. This rearrangement joins TRBV14 to TRBJ2-1, with 8 bases fitting TRBD2. This CDR3 has 15 residues. The germline V gene encodes CDR1 SGHDN and CDR2 FVKESK. CDR3 in DNA: TGTGCCAGCAGCCCCACTAGCGGCCTGTGGGATGATCAGTTCTTT. Translation gives CASSPTSGLWDDQFF.

The rearrangement joins TRBV3-1 to TRBJ2-1; D is unresolved. With 0 bases removed from V and 9 bases from J, the gap between germline ends came to 6 bases. The CDR3 extends over 12 amino acids. CDR1 and CDR2 (germline): LGHDT, YNNKEL (reference sequence). CDR3 in amino acids: CASSQEAGEQFF. The CDR3 DNA reads as TGTGCCAGCAGCCAAGAAGCTGGTGAGCAGTTCTTC.

The DNA for the CDR3 is TGTGCCAGCTCACTAGCCCTTAGCCTAGGCAGATACTCCTACAATGAGCAGTTCTTC. Encoded protein: CASSLALSLGRYSYNEQFF. The V and J genes are TRBV18 and TRBJ2-1; D ambiguous. Germline assignment: CDR1 KGHSH and CDR2 LQKENI. The V end was cut by 4 bases, the J end by 0 bases, with 22 bases between. The CDR3 extends over 19 amino acids.

The rearrangement joins TRBV11-2 to TRBJ1-2; the match to TRBD1 covers 9 bases. Trimming cost V 4 bases and J 4 bases; bases outside gene matches: 16. Germline V gene lookup returns CDR1 SGHAT and CDR2 FQNNGV. The CDR3 extends over 18 amino acids. The CDR3 DNA follows: TGTGCCAGCAGCTCGCTCAGGGGGACAGGGAAGGATGGCTATGGCTACACCTTC. This encodes CASSSLRGTGKDGYGYTF. The entire variable domain, with the rest obtained from reference TRBV11-2 and TRBJ1-2, is as follows: EAGVAQSPRYKIIEKRQSVAFWCNPISGHATLYWYQQILGQGPKLLIQFQNNGVVDDSQLPKDRFSAERLKGVDSTLKIQPAKLEDSAVYLCASSSLRGTGKDGYGYTFGSGTRLTVV.

There are many counts of this clonotype. The V gene is TRBV29-1, the J gene TRBJ1-1; 10 bases match TRBD1. The CDR3 totals 15 residues. From germline, CDR1 is SQVTM and CDR2 ANQGSEA. Losses at the gene ends were 6 bases for V and 1 base for J; bases not matched to a gene: 8. The CDR3: CSVRDRGASNTEAFF. The CDR3 region has the DNA TGCAGCGTGAGGGACAGGGGCGCCTCGAACACTGAAGCTTTCTTT.

This clonotype was picked up many times. The chain couples TRBV30 to TRBJ2-7; D not certain. Germline CDR1 is GTSNPN and CDR2 is SVGIG (reference sequence). V was pared by 1 base and J by 3 bases, with 7 bases between. CDR3 length equals 12 residues. CDR3 nucleotides: TGTGCCTGGAGTGCGGCGGTCTACGAGCAGTACTTC. Its protein is CAWSAAVYEQYF. The full variable domain, rest sourced from reference TRBV30 and TRBJ2-7, is SQTIHQWPATLVQPVGSPLSLECTVEGTSNPNLYWYRQAAGRGLQLLFYSVGIGQISSEVPQNLSASRPQDRQFILSSKKLLLSDSGFYLCAWSAAVYEQYFGPGTRLTVT.

Concerning this clonotype itself: A much larger clone lies one base from this, so it may be a read error. V gene TRBV6-1 combines with J gene TRBJ2-3; D ambiguous. Germline lookup yields CDR1 MNHNS and CDR2 SASEGT. The CDR3 is made up of 15 amino acids. Trimming removed 5 bases from V and 0 bases from J, with 12 bases in between. CDR3 in DNA: TGTGCCAGCAGTATCCGCCCTACCAGCACAGATACGCAGTATTTT. This codes for CASSIRPTSTDTQYF.

The chain couples TRBV30 to TRBJ2-5, with D perhaps TRBD1 (5 bases). Trimming pared 2 bases from V and 2 bases from J, leaving 12 bases between. Germline V CDR1 and CDR2: GTSNPN, SVGIG (reference sequence). The CDR3 loop spans 14 amino acids. Here the CDR3 reads CAWSLPTEQETQYF. CDR3 nucleotide sequence: TGTGCCTGGAGTCTCCCGACAGAACAAGAGACCCAGTACTTC.

This clonotype was seen at least ten times. The chain employs TRBV7-6 and TRBJ1-1; D remains ambiguous. The CDR3 loop spans 13 amino acids. V shed 3 bases and J shed 5 bases, with 10 bases lying between them. The germline V gene encodes CDR1 SGHVS and CDR2 FNYEAQ. CDR3 sequence: CASSLMERTEAFF. In DNA, the CDR3 is TGTGCCAGCAGCTTGATGGAGCGGACTGAAGCTTTCTTT.

In its sample, this clonotype was seen many times. The gene calls are TRBV20-1 and TRBJ2-2; TRBD2 aligns across 13 bases. Germline values: CDR1 DFQATT, CDR2 SNEGSKA (reference sequence). V lost 2 bases, J lost 4 bases, and 13 bases stayed unmatched. This CDR3 has 19 residues. The CDR3 region is CSARNPGLAGVGGTGELFF. The CDR3 nucleotides are TGCAGTGCTAGAAACCCAGGACTAGCGGGAGTCGGTGGCACCGGGGAGCTGTTTTTT.

This clonotype has a handful of counts. This chain uses TRBV19 with TRBJ2-1; tentatively, D is TRBD2 (5 bases). CDR1 and CDR2 (germline): LNHDA, SQIVND (reference sequence). This CDR3 spans 16 amino acids. V shed 4 bases and J shed 2 bases, with 15 bases lying between them. The CDR3 here is CASSSPYTGTYNEQFF. The CDR3 DNA reads as TGTGCCAGTAGTAGCCCCTACACCGGGACCTACAATGAGCAGTTCTTC.

This clonotype was seen just once. The rearrangement joins TRBV12-3 or TRBV12-4 to TRBJ2-7; 9 bases agree with TRBD1. The V segment lost 5 bases and the J segment 4 bases; nucleotides outside the gene matches: 9. The CDR3 runs to 15 residues. This chain's CDR3 is CASSTTGTGRYEQYF. CDR3 coding DNA: TGTGCCAGCAGTACGACCGGGACAGGGAGGTACGAGCAGTACTTC.

The chain carries TRBV7-2 and TRBJ2-5; the D call may be TRBD1 or TRBD2 (6 bases each). The V end lost 1 base, the J end lost 1 base, and 13 bases lay between the germline ends. The CDR3 runs to 16 residues. CDR1 is SGHTA and CDR2 is FQGNSA in the germline V gene. This chain's CDR3 is CASSLGGGPGQETQYF. CDR3 DNA sequence: TGTGCCAGCAGCTTAGGAGGGGGGCCTGGCCAAGAGACCCAGTACTTC.

V gene TRBV4-3 combines with J gene TRBJ1-2; the D is unclear. This CDR3 comprises 18 residues. Germline V gene data show CDR1 as LGHNA and CDR2 as YSLEER. V shed 0 bases and J shed 0 bases, with 17 bases lying between them. The CDR3 reads CASSQEGTGGVPNYGYTF. The CDR3 DNA reads TGCGCCAGCAGCCAAGAAGGAACCGGTGGGGTCCCTAACTATGGCTACACCTTC.

This clonotype was picked up many times. The genes are TRBV7-9 and TRBJ1-1, with a weak D call TRBD1 (6 bases). Looked up from germline, CDR1 is SEHNR and CDR2 is FQNEAQ (reference sequence). The V and J ends lost 1 base and 2 bases respectively, with 11 bases between them. The CDR3 runs 15 residues. The CDR3 DNA reads TGTGCCAGCAGCTTAGAGCACAGGGCAAACACTGAAGCTTTCTTT. The encoded protein is CASSLEHRANTEAFF.